This T cell receptor beta chain was captured in a study of T cell changes during pregnancy in multiple sclerosis. The data were produced by immunoSEQ multiplex PCR, yet TCRdb's version contains in-frame clones alone and is incomplete. The repertoire holds about 48,000 clones, 88% seen once, with around 1.2% in the top ten. This CDR3 region has 15 residues. Trimming cost V 1 base and J 8 bases, with 14 bases left between them. The germline CDR1 and CDR2 sequences are SEHNR and FQNEAQ (reference sequence). This receptor was taken from a female donor with multiple sclerosis, enrolled in a pregnancy study. The chain has TRBV7-9 and TRBJ1-4; D might be TRBD1 (6 bases). This material consisted of CD4+ T cells from peripheral blood mononuclear cells, taken in the second trimester of pregnancy. CDR3 coding DNA: TGTGCCAGCAGCTTAGGGGACACCTCAACCGAAAAACTGTTTTTT. Its translation: CASSLGDTSTEKLFF.